This T cell receptor (beta chain) appears in the sequencing data of a study of blood T cell repertoires in COVID-19 (dated by TCRdb to 2019 to 2021). With respect to the entire study: Collaborator samples came from the United States, Italy and Spain and covered acute and convalescent phases of COVID-19. The prospective study material was composed of cDNA or gDNA derived from T cells, B-cell-depleted T cells, or PBMCs. Subjects who had been exposed to COVID-19, were actively infected with it, or had recovered from it provided the deeply sampled blood TCRbeta repertoires that made up the dataset. The repertoires were made available in a free public database intended to serve as a resource for research on the immune response to SARS-CoV-2. Samples were obtained from the ongoing ImmuneRACE study (first 160 participants) and from roughly 1,300 subjects provided by 6 global collaborators. A de-identified subject ID, COVID-19 status, age in years and sex were almost always included in the sample metadata. Where available, HLA class I and class II types were obtained from metadata supplied by the sample provider rather than from assay-based typing.

With regard to this clone: Its recognized antigen is unknown. No much larger clone is present one base from it, and per-base qualities are unavailable.

Participants in the prospective study were aged roughly 18 to 100 years, lived in under 30 United States geographic areas, and enrolled through a virtual design. In the prospective study, participants were assigned to cohorts based on the clinical history participants reported in a screening survey and a study questionnaire. Recovered participants in ImmuneRACE Cohort 3 were defined as having two consecutive negative NP/OP PCR tests, clearance from a healthcare professional, or resolution of symptoms. In the prospective study, whole blood, serum and a nasopharyngeal or oropharyngeal swab were collected from each participant by mobile phlebotomists. Additional blood draws and questionnaires over an approximately 2-month period could optionally be provided by prospective study participants. Prospective study blood samples were shipped either frozen or at room temperature before DNA extraction. Overall study outcomes, separate from this receptor: Clinical and demographic metadata were provided uncurated, with the amount varying by source and participant.

CDR1 and CDR2 were assigned from the germline V gene (reference sequence) as SEHNR and FQNEAQ. V is shortened by 1 base, J by 6 bases, and the region joining them spans 18 bases. From its cysteine to its phenylalanine, the CDR3 spans 16 amino acids. Left in the record is the CDR3 DNA by itself, 48 bases read in frame from the first base. TCRbeta CDR3 regions were amplified from genomic DNA using the immunoSEQ Assay, a bias-controlled multiplex PCR. In the authors' own workflow: The number of nucleated cells in each sample was estimated by amplification of reference gene primers within the assay. To quantify the absolute abundance of each unique TCRbeta CDR3 rearrangement, sequence reads were collapsed and filtered. Productive Simpson clonality was computed per sample as the square root of Simpson's diversity index over productive rearrangements. Held by TCRdb, this immuneACCESS table contains in-frame sequences only and omits some clones. Under half of the omission traces to an unresolved V gene where checked; the cause of the rest is unknown. The V and J calls and the clone size are those of that table, but D and trimming were determined from the DNA. The sample table shows a few hundred thousand clones, and approximately 90% are seen once. The top ten constitute 1.2% of the sample.

This sequence originates from a man aged 30 to 45 who had recovered from COVID-19. Material for sequencing was PBMCs or T cells enriched from blood (not recorded which). The rearranged chain carries TRBV7-9 and TRBJ1-1; the D gene is perhaps TRBD1, from 5 matching bases. The CDR3 is CASSLGNTGVNAEAFF. The nucleotide sequence reads TGTGCCAGCAGCTTAGGGAATACAGGCGTAAACGCTGAAGCTTTCTTT.